These 22 T cell receptor beta chains share one sample of origin, sequenced in a study of blood T cell repertoires in COVID-19. Generated by immunoSEQ multiplex PCR, the TCRdb table keeps only in-frame clones and is missing some. In the table there are 200,000 to 250,000 clones, approximately 85% of which are singletons. Specimen: peripheral blood. These receptors all come from a woman in her sixties or seventies with COVID-19, enrolled during active disease.

The rearrangement uses TRBV6-6 and TRBJ2-1; D is unclear. The CDR3 runs to 12 residues. Looked up from germline, CDR1 is MNHNY and CDR2 is SVGAGI (reference sequence). The germline V and J ends were trimmed by 1 base and 5 bases, with 3 bases remaining between them. CDR3 region: CASSYYNNEQFF. The CDR3 DNA reads as TGTGCCAGCAGTTACTACAACAATGAGCAGTTCTTC.

Comments on this clone: Other DNA sequences within the sample encode an identical CDR3. The V and J genes are TRBV5-4 and TRBJ2-7, with TRBD1 as a possible D gene (6 bases). This CDR3 has 12 amino acids. V was shortened by 4 bases and J by 6 bases, with 11 bases between the two germline ends. CDR1 is SGHNT, CDR2 YYREEE, per germline (reference sequence). The DNA of the CDR3 is TGTGCCAGCAGCCTGCAGGGGCGCGAGCAGTACTTC. As protein: CASSLQGREQYF. The full variable domain, rest sourced from reference TRBV5-4 and TRBJ2-7, is ETGVTQSPTHLIKTRGQQVTLRCSSQSGHNTVSWYQQALGQGPQFIFQYYREEENGRGNFPPRFSGLQFPNYSSELNVNALELDDSALYLCASSLQGREQYFGPGTRLTVT.

The chain recombines TRBV28 with TRBJ1-1, with 8 positions matching TRBD1. Per the germline V gene, CDR1 is MDHEN and CDR2 is SYDVKM. The CDR3 length is 12 residues. The trim removed 2 bases at V and 12 bases at J, leaving 5 bases unmatched. The CDR3, as DNA: TGTGCCAGCAGTTTACAGGGGGCGAAAACTTTCTTT. It encodes CASSLQGAKTFF.

The chain couples TRBV10-3 to TRBJ2-1; 11 nucleotides agree with TRBD2. The CDR3 runs to 13 residues. Losses at the gene ends were 10 bases for V and 5 bases for J; bases not matched to a gene: 4. The germline V gene has CDR1 ENHRY and CDR2 SYGVKD. CDR3 nucleotides: TGTGCCAGTAGCGGGAGGGGAGACAATGAGCAGTTCTTC. Protein product: CASSGRGDNEQFF.

V usage is TRBV10-2 and J usage is TRBJ1-1; D may be TRBD1 (6 bases). The germline gives CDR1 WSHSY, CDR2 SAAADI. V was shortened by 4 bases and J by 4 bases, with 19 bases between the two germline ends. The CDR3 covers 16 residues. CDR3 protein: CASSGGGRGRGTEAFF. The CDR3 nucleotides are TGCGCCAGCAGTGGTGGAGGGAGGGGCAGGGGCACTGAAGCTTTCTTT.

The V call is TRBV5-1, the J call TRBJ1-2; maybe TRBD1 (5 bases). This CDR3 is built from 15 residues. Deletions cut 2 bases from V and 9 bases from J, with 20 bases between. The germline V gene has CDR1 SGHRS and CDR2 YFSETQ. The CDR3 spells CASSFTGTGDWRYTF. DNA of the CDR3: TGCGCCAGCAGCTTCACCGGGACGGGGGACTGGCGCTACACCTTC.

CDR3 amino acids: CASSSTSFEQFF. The CDR3 region has the DNA TGTGCCAGCAGCTCTACTAGCTTTGAGCAGTTCTTC. This chain uses TRBV7-2 with TRBJ2-1; maybe TRBD2 (6 bases). Trimming shortened V by 4 bases and J by 9 bases, and 10 bases separated the two germline ends. This CDR3 region has 12 residues. Per germline, CDR1 SGHTA and CDR2 FQGNSA.

This chain links TRBV27 with TRBJ1-6, with 9 bases aligning to TRBD1. The V and J ends lost 3 bases and 10 bases, in that order; junction bases with no gene match: 16. Looked up from germline, CDR1 is MNHEY and CDR2 is SMNVEV (reference sequence). The CDR3 is 18 amino acids. The CDR3 reads CASSLLRTGVPGGSPLHF. CDR3 nucleotides: TGTGCCAGCAGTTTGTTGAGGACAGGGGTCCCCGGTGGGTCACCCCTCCACTTT.

The chain couples TRBV5-8 to TRBJ2-6; 12 bases agree with TRBD2. V lost 2 bases, J lost 0 bases, and 6 bases stayed unmatched. Germline V CDR1 and CDR2: SGHTS, YDEGEE. The CDR3 runs 19 residues. CDR3 residues: CASSFRLAGVHSGANVLTF. In DNA form, the CDR3 reads TGTGCCAGCAGCTTTAGACTAGCGGGAGTGCACTCTGGGGCCAACGTCCTGACTTTC. Based on the CDR3 plus reference TRBV5-8 and TRBJ2-6, the full variable domain is EAGVTQSPTHLIKTRGQQATLRCSPISGHTSVYWYQQALGLGLQFLLWYDEGEERNRGNFPPRFSGRQFPNYSSELNVNALELEDSALYLCASSFRLAGVHSGANVLTFGAGSRLTVL.

V usage is TRBV7-9 and J usage is TRBJ1-5, with D perhaps matching TRBD1 (6 bases). Germline V gene sequence: CDR1 SEHNR, CDR2 FQNEAQ (reference sequence). CDR3 size: 13 residues. The ends were cut back, 5 bases at V and 9 bases at J, with 14 bases in the middle. The CDR3 region is CASSQDRGSPQHF. DNA of the CDR3: TGTGCCAGCAGCCAGGATAGGGGGTCGCCCCAGCATTTT.

This chain joins TRBV2 and TRBJ2-7, with 9 bases that match TRBD2. Germline assignment: CDR1 SNHLY and CDR2 FYNNEI. With V trimmed by 1 base and J by 5 bases, 6 bases remained unmatched. The CDR3 length is 15 residues. CDR3 bases: TGTGCCAGCAGTGAAGGGGCTAGCGGGGTTGACGAGCAGTACTTC. This sequence encodes CASSEGASGVDEQYF.

This clone was recorded once. The V call is TRBV19, the J call TRBJ1-5; 8 bases are a match to TRBD1. CDR1 is LNHDA, CDR2 SQIVND, per germline (reference sequence). This CDR3 has 14 residues. V gave up 9 bases and J gave up 9 bases; unmatched junction bases: 13. CDR3 loop: CASIGQGPHGPQHF. The CDR3 region has the DNA TGTGCCAGCATCGGACAGGGCCCGCATGGGCCCCAGCATTTT.

The chain recombines TRBV7-2 with TRBJ1-3; unclear D gene. Germline CDR1 is SGHTA and CDR2 is FQGNSA. CDR3 size: 13 residues. Between the trimmed V and J ends, which lost 7 bases and 3 bases, there was a span of 10 bases. CDR3 loop: CASNGGLGNTIYF. The CDR3 bases are TGTGCCAGCAATGGAGGACTTGGAAACACCATATATTTT.

The chain carries TRBV10-3 and TRBJ2-7, with TRBD2 matching over 8 bases. The trim removed 3 bases at V and 10 bases at J, leaving 11 bases unmatched. The CDR3 has 14 amino acids. Looked up from germline, CDR1 is ENHRY and CDR2 is SYGVKD. The CDR3 region has the DNA TGTGCCATCAGTGATCCTGGGCTAGCGGGCCCCCAGTACTTC. This encodes CAISDPGLAGPQYF.

The gene calls are TRBV5-4 and TRBJ2-5, with TRBD1 matching over 8 bases. From germline, CDR1 is SGHNT and CDR2 YYREEE (reference sequence). CDR3 length equals 15 residues. V was pared by 3 bases and J by 4 bases, with 8 bases of the junction left unmatched. CDR3 protein: CASSSLGQGRETQYF. The DNA of the CDR3 is TGTGCCAGCAGCTCTCTCGGACAGGGAAGAGAGACCCAGTACTTC.

This clone appeared a few times. The V gene is TRBV7-3, the J gene TRBJ1-1; D is unresolved. CDR3 size: 13 residues. V was shortened by 2 bases and J by 0 bases, with 4 bases between the two germline ends. Germline values: CDR1 SGHTA, CDR2 FQGTGA. This CDR3 is CASSLVVNTEAFF. CDR3 sequence (DNA): TGTGCCAGCAGCTTAGTAGTGAACACTGAAGCTTTCTTT.

The chain links TRBV3-1 (or the pseudogene TRBV3-2) to TRBJ1-3, with D unclear. The CDR3 is 13 residues long. V lost 7 bases and J 0 bases, leaving 7 bases between the germline ends. Germline CDR1 is LGHDT and CDR2 is YNNKEL (reference sequence). As DNA, the CDR3 is TGTGCCAGCACCTACAGCTCTGGAAACACCATATATTTT. It is translated as CASTYSSGNTIYF.

V and J are TRBV2 and TRBJ1-4, with 7 bases fitting TRBD1. The CDR3 is 15 residues long. Germline V gene data show CDR1 as SNHLY and CDR2 as FYNNEI. V gave up 6 bases and J gave up 3 bases; unmatched junction bases: 7. The CDR3 DNA reads TGTGCCAGCAGGTACACGGGACAGCCTAATGAAAAACTGTTTTTT. Translating gives CASRYTGQPNEKLFF.

This clone was found once. The V and J genes are TRBV11-2 and TRBJ1-5, with D possibly being TRBD1 (5 bases). This CDR3 has 15 amino acids. Germline CDR1 reads SGHAT; CDR2 reads FQNNGV. V was pared by 5 bases and J by 4 bases, with 15 bases between. CDR3 in amino acids: CASSGGGVGNQPQHF. The DNA for the CDR3 is TGTGCCAGCAGCGGGGGAGGGGTTGGGAATCAGCCCCAGCATTTT.

The chain links TRBV9 to TRBJ1-1, with D possibly TRBD1 on 6 matching bases. Trimming removed 4 bases from V and 4 bases from J, with 14 bases in between. CDR1 and CDR2 (germline): SGDLS, YYNGEE. The CDR3 is 14 residues long. CDR3 amino acids: CASSRTDGFTEAFF. The CDR3 DNA sequence: TGTGCCAGCAGCCGGACAGACGGTTTCACTGAAGCTTTCTTT.

The V gene is TRBV28, the J gene TRBJ1-1, with 7 bases fitting TRBD1. Looked up from germline, CDR1 is MDHEN and CDR2 is SYDVKM. With V trimmed by 3 bases and J by 4 bases, 8 bases remained unmatched. This CDR3 spans 15 amino acids. CDR3 bases: TGTGCCAGCAGTTTGCATTTAGGGACAGCCACTGAAGCTTTCTTT. Translated, it gives CASSLHLGTATEAFF.

This clone was found a few times. The chain joins TRBV20-1 to TRBJ2-3; 8 nucleotides match TRBD2. The V gene's germline CDR1 is DFQATT and CDR2 SNEGSKA (reference sequence). J was trimmed by 2 bases and V by 3 bases; bases with no gene match: 7. The CDR3 sequence is 15 residues long. CDR3 loop: CSASLAGGSTDTQYF. The CDR3 coding sequence is TGCAGTGCTAGTCTGGCGGGAGGTTCCACAGATACGCAGTATTTT.